This T cell receptor beta chain was sequenced during a study of blood T cells in healthy people across ages. About this clonotype itself: Antigen unknown.

PCR was performed a second time for roughly 7 to 12 cycles using a sample-barcoded 5' primer and a J-beta primer mix. Each CDR3 protein gets one entry after TCRdb re-called the 5' RACE reads with MiXCR. The sample lists about 1.5 million distinct CDR3 sequences; 40% to 45% were seen once. Notes on the study in general: Naive CD4+ cell counts and diversity both ran higher in long-lived than in aged donors.

The CDR3 has 13 amino acids. Trimming took 0 bases from V and 3 from J, leaving 8 bases between them. Germline assignment: CDR1 DFQATT and CDR2 SNEGSKA (reference sequence). The sequenced sample consisted of blood. The V and J genes are TRBV20-1 and TRBJ1-2; D gene ambiguous. The receptor's source is a woman aged 18-29 years in good health. The chain's CDR3 is CSARDMRDYGYTF. CDR3 bases: TGCAGTGCTAGAGATATGCGAGACTATGGCTACACCTTC.